The 6 T cell receptor beta chains in this list originate from one sample, sequenced in a study of T cells in localized non-small cell lung cancer. Here immunoSEQ multiplex PCR was the method, and the copy in TCRdb shows in-frame clones only, minus some. The sample yields tens of thousands of clones, 88% seen once. The sample consisted of peripheral blood, taken before any cancer treatment. Receptors were obtained from a female donor at least 60 years old with stage I squamous cell lung carcinoma.

The chain carries TRBV19 and TRBJ1-2; a possible D gene is TRBD1 (5 bases). The germline V gene encodes CDR1 LNHDA and CDR2 SQIVND (reference sequence). V lost 9 bases and J lost 1, with 21 bases in between. The CDR3 is made up of 16 amino acids. CDR3 DNA: TGTGCCAGCTCCCCGCAGGGATTTAATTTTAACTATGGCTACACCTTC. Encoded protein: CASSPQGFNFNYGYTF.

The chain employs TRBV19 and TRBJ1-5, with D possibly TRBD1 on 5 matching bases. Germline V gene lookup returns CDR1 LNHDA and CDR2 SQIVND (reference sequence). Trimming removed 3 bases at V and 0 bases at J, with 9 bases between. The CDR3 extends over 15 amino acids. The CDR3, as DNA: TGTGCCAGTAGTATGGGACGCGGTAGCAATCAGCCCCAGCATTTT. It codes for CASSMGRGSNQPQHF.

For the CDR3, the DNA is TGTGCCAGCAGCCGTCGGGACAGGGGCTACGAGCAGTACTTC. Translation: CASSRRDRGYEQYF. The chain links TRBV7-2 to TRBJ2-7, with 10 bases that match TRBD1. Per germline, CDR1 SGHTA and CDR2 FQGNSA. This CDR3 is 14 amino acids long. Trimming cost V 5 bases and J 3 bases; bases outside gene matches: 4.

In this sample, this clone turned up once. The chain has TRBV30 and TRBJ1-2; D gene ambiguous. Trimming shortened V by 0 bases and J by 8 bases, and 10 bases separated the two germline ends. Germline V gene data show CDR1 as GTSNPN and CDR2 as SVGIG (reference sequence). This CDR3 comprises 12 residues. This chain's CDR3 is CAWSVRGGGYTF. The DNA of the CDR3 is TGTGCCTGGAGTGTACGGGGAGGGGGCTACACCTTC. Based on the CDR3 plus reference TRBV30 and TRBJ1-2, the full variable domain is SQTIHQWPATLVQPVGSPLSLECTVEGTSNPNLYWYRQAAGRGLQLLFYSVGIGQISSEVPQNLSASRPQDRQFILSSKKLLLSDSGFYLCAWSVRGGGYTFGSGTRLTVV.

V is TRBV6-5 and J is TRBJ2-1; no clear D. Trimming shortened V by 4 bases and J by 2 bases, and 9 bases separated the two germline ends. The CDR3 is 14 amino acids. CDR1 is MNHEY and CDR2 is SVGAGI in the germline V gene. The CDR3 DNA sequence: TGTGCCAGCAGTTTCCGGCGGCCCTACAATGAGCAGTTCTTC. This encodes CASSFRRPYNEQFF.

The chain joins TRBV29-1 to TRBJ1-2, with D tentatively TRBD1 (6 bases). The CDR3 totals 14 residues. The germline gives CDR1 SQVTM, CDR2 ANQGSEA. Trimming removed 6 bases from V and 5 bases from J, with 19 bases in between. CDR3: CSVRPPTGNYGYTF. CDR3 DNA: TGCAGCGTGCGTCCCCCGACAGGAAATTATGGCTACACCTTC. The variable domain in full, completed from reference TRBV29-1 and TRBJ1-2, reads SAVISQKPSRDICQRGTSLTIQCQVDSQVTMMFWYRQQPGQSLTLIATANQGSEATYESGFVIDKFPISRPNLTFSTLTVSNMSPEDSSIYLCSVRPPTGNYGYTFGSGTRLTVV.